Detailed here is one T cell receptor (beta chain). Then a second PCR, running about 6 to 12 cycles, was carried out with a sample-barcoded 5' primer and a J-beta primer mix. The study obtained at least 2.5 million CDR3-containing paired-end reads from every sample. One entry per CDR3 protein, called by TCRdb with MiXCR from the 5' RACE reads. Among around 620,000 distinct CDR3 sequences listed, roughly 29% were seen once. These data come from a study of blood T cells in healthy people across ages. This CDR3 region has 15 residues. From germline, CDR1 is MNHEY and CDR2 SVGAGI. With V trimmed by 2 bases and J by 8 bases, 3 bases remained unmatched.

This TCR was recovered from an older woman in good health. The sequenced material came from blood. The rearrangement uses TRBV6-5 and TRBJ2-1, with 13 bases identical to TRBD2. The CDR3 loop reads CASSYLGLAGDEQFF. For the CDR3, the DNA is TGTGCCAGCAGTTACCTAGGACTAGCGGGGGATGAGCAGTTCTTC.